The next 8 T cell receptor beta chains were all read from a single sample in a study of vaccination effects on CD4 cells after COVID-19 (dated by TCRdb to between 2021 and 2024). After 10 days of culture, CD4+ T cells were isolated with the EasySep CD4+ T cell isolation kit. Each participant received two doses of an mRNA SARS-CoV-2 vaccine, either BNT162b2 or mRNA-1273. Receptor libraries were prepared by the immunoSEQ multiplex PCR assay. As stored in TCRdb, this immuneACCESS dataset retains in-frame rearrangements with V and J assigned. A fraction of the clones does not appear; measured against another copy, unresolved V genes explain less than half of the discrepancy, and the remainder lacks a known reason. The sample contains tens of thousands of clones, 73% of them found a single time. Clones ranked in the top ten supply more than 2% of the sample. No antigens are known for them. The source was CD4+ T cells from PBMCs cultured without peptide, collected after COVID-19 vaccination. These receptors were collected from a human donor who received a COVID-19 vaccine.

The rearrangement joins TRBV2 to TRBJ1-3; no clear D. This CDR3 comprises 14 residues. Trimming took 6 bases from V and 0 from J, leaving 9 bases between them. Germline assignment: CDR1 SNHLY and CDR2 FYNNEI. CDR3 sequence reads: CASRDHSSGNTIYF. The CDR3 DNA reads TGTGCCAGCAGGGACCACAGCTCTGGAAACACCATATATTTT.

The chain employs TRBV6-5 and TRBJ2-7, with D perhaps matching TRBD1 (6 bases). V was trimmed by 6 bases and J by 3 bases, leaving 15 bases between them. Germline CDR1 and CDR2: MNHEY and SVGAGI. The CDR3 covers 14 residues. The CDR3 DNA reads as TGTGCCAGCAGCAAGTCAGGGGTTGGCTACGAGCAGTACGTC. Translated, it gives CASSKSGVGYEQYV.

The V call is TRBV3-1 (or the pseudogene TRBV3-2), the J call TRBJ1-2; possible D gene TRBD1, 6 bases. Germline V gene lookup returns CDR1 LGHDT and CDR2 YNNKEL (reference sequence). V was clipped by 0 bases and J by 0 bases, with 26 bases between them. This CDR3 contains 21 residues. CDR3 amino acids: CASSQELSGWGPGHSNYGYTF. The CDR3 bases are TGTGCCAGCAGCCAAGAGCTGTCGGGCTGGGGACCGGGACACTCTAACTATGGCTACACCTTC.

CDR3 sequence: CASSKAGTGRDSPLHF. The CDR3 DNA reads TGTGCCAGCAGCAAAGCCGGGACAGGGCGGGATTCACCCCTCCACTTT. The gene calls are TRBV21-1 and TRBJ1-6; the tabulated D call, TRBD1, remains unverified against the DNA. TRBV21-1 is a documented pseudogene. This CDR3 region has 16 residues.

The chain joins TRBV5-1 to TRBJ2-3; 9 bases fit TRBD2. The CDR3 runs 16 residues. Trimming at V came to 1 base and at J to 2 bases, leaving 5 bases not matched to a gene. The germline gives CDR1 SGHRS, CDR2 YFSETQ. The CDR3 DNA reads TGCGCCAGCAGCTTGATTAGCGGGGGACTCACAGATACGCAGTATTTT. This encodes CASSLISGGLTDTQYF.

The V gene is TRBV5-6, the J gene TRBJ1-4; no reliable D call. V was pared by 2 bases and J by 5 bases, with 13 bases between. Germline V gives CDR1 SGHDT, CDR2 YYEEEE. The length of the CDR3 is 15 residues. DNA for the CDR3: TGTGCCAGCAGCTTTTTCGGGGAGAGCAATGAAAAACTGTTTTTT. Encoded protein: CASSFFGESNEKLFF.

This chain joins TRBV25-1 and TRBJ1-1, with unresolved D. The ends were cut back, 6 bases at V and 2 bases at J, with 10 bases in the middle. The germline V gene encodes CDR1 MGHDK and CDR2 SYGVNS. The CDR3 sequence is 13 residues long. CDR3 in amino acids: CASRDRENTEAFF. Here the CDR3 DNA reads TGTGCCAGCAGAGACCGGGAAAACACTGAAGCTTTCTTT. Combining the CDR3 with reference TRBV25-1 and TRBJ1-1 gives the whole variable domain EADIYQTPRYLVIGTGKKITLECSQTMGHDKMYWYQQDPGMELHLIHYSYGVNSTEKGDLSSESTVSRIRTEHFPLTLESARPSHTSQYLCASRDRENTEAFFGQGTRLTVV.

V gene TRBV3-1 (or the pseudogene TRBV3-2) combines with J gene TRBJ1-2; D remains ambiguous. Trimming took 1 base from V and 0 from J, leaving 9 bases between them. CDR3 size: 15 residues. Germline V gene data show CDR1 as LGHDT and CDR2 as YNNKEL (reference sequence). The CDR3 is CASSQGGTSNYGYTF. The DNA for the CDR3 is TGTGCCAGCAGCCAAGGCGGCACCTCTAACTATGGCTACACCTTC.